These T cell receptor beta chains were read from a single sample in a study of T cell repertoires in ileal Crohn's disease. Profiling relied on immunoSEQ multiplex PCR, and the TCRdb table lists in-frame clones only, not all of them. The sample consists of approximately 18,000 clones, around 70% of them appearing once. Input material: ileal tissue. These receptor sequences come from an adult with Crohn's disease. Both conserved end residues are part of each CDR3. The D gene is left open where the match is weak. Rows give clone size only sometimes, using once, few, many, or a class for an expanded clone.

V gene	J gene	D gene	clone size	CDR3 protein	CDR3 DNA
TRBV7-8	TRBJ1-2	.	few	CASSLGVETAYGYTF	TGTGCCAGCAGCTTAGGGGTGGAGACGGCCTATGGCTACACCTTC
TRBV10-2	TRBJ2-1	.	.	CASSESRGQYNEQFF	TGCGCCAGCAGTGAGTCGCGGGGTCAATACAATGAGCAGTTCTTC
TRBV10-3	TRBJ2-3	.	few	CASRGWGGTDTQYF	TGTGCCTCCCGGGGGTGGGGGGGCACAGATACGCAGTATTTT
TRBV2	TRBJ2-5	TRBD1	once	CASSQIPGQGAETQYF	TGTGCCAGCAGTCAAATACCGGGACAGGGGGCAGAGACCCAGTACTTC
TRBV19	TRBJ2-1	TRBD2	.	CASSIAEGLARNEQFF	TGTGCCAGTAGTATAGCGGAGGGACTAGCGAGAAATGAGCAGTTCTTC
TRBV2	TRBJ2-5	.	.	CASRFRGGGETQYF	TGTGCCAGCCGGTTTCGCGGGGGCGGGGAGACCCAGTACTTC
TRBV4-1	TRBJ2-3	.	.	CASSQDRATDTQYF	TGCGCCAGCAGCCAAGATCGTGCGACAGATACGCAGTATTTT
TRBV18	TRBJ2-7	.	.	CASSFSLTYEQYF	TGTGCCAGCTCTTTCAGTCTCACCTACGAGCAGTACTTC
TRBV25-1	TRBJ2-1	.	.	CASRWGSSYNEQFF	TGTGCCAGCAGGTGGGGCAGCTCCTACAATGAGCAGTTCTTC
TRBV2	TRBJ2-7	.	.	CASSQMPAVTYEQYF	TGTGCCAGCAGTCAGATGCCCGCAGTCACCTACGAGCAGTACTTC
TRBV5-4	TRBJ2-2	TRBD2	.	CASSLRARGGRSGELFF	TGTGCCAGCAGCCTCCGGGCGCGGGGGGGCCGGTCCGGGGAGCTGTTTTTT
TRBV10-1	TRBJ2-2	.	.	CASSDEHLANTGELFF	TGCGCCAGCAGTGATGAGCATCTCGCGAACACCGGGGAGCTGTTTTTT
TRBV5-6	TRBJ1-1	.	.	CASSLRTSGSPKAFF	TGTGCCAGCAGCCTTCGGACCTCGGGGTCCCCAAAGGCTTTCTTT
TRBV5-8	TRBJ1-1	.	.	CASSLDGAGVRTEAFF	TGTGCCAGCAGCTTGGATGGGGCAGGTGTGCGCACTGAAGCTTTCTTT
TRBV4-1	TRBJ2-7	.	once	CASSSLGGPTYEQYF	TGCGCCAGCAGCTCCCTGGGGGGGCCCACCTACGAGCAGTACTTC
TRBV18	TRBJ2-7	.	few	CASSGSSYEQYF	TGTGCCAGCTCAGGGAGCTCCTACGAGCAGTACTTC
TRBV5-1	TRBJ2-2	TRBD2	.	CASSWRQGLAGGTGELFF	TGCGCCAGCAGCTGGAGGCAGGGACTAGCGGGAGGCACCGGGGAGCTGTTTTTT
TRBV7-8	TRBJ2-2	.	.	CASSLAGSRTGELFF	TGTGCCAGCAGCTTAGCGGGTTCGCGGACCGGGGAGCTGTTTTTT
TRBV4-2	TRBJ1-4	.	.	CASSQEGATRYYEKLFF	TGTGCCAGCAGCCAAGAGGGGGCGACGCGGTACTATGAAAAACTGTTTTTT
TRBV6-6	TRBJ2-7	.	.	CASSYYGGSYEQYF	TGTGCCAGCAGTTATTACGGCGGTTCCTACGAGCAGTACTTC
TRBV6-4	TRBJ1-1	.	.	CASSVSINTEAFF	TGTGCCAGCAGTGTTAGTATAAACACTGAAGCTTTCTTT
TRBV29-1	TRBJ1-2	TRBD1	.	CSVEVSQGDYGYTF	TGCAGCGTTGAAGTCTCACAGGGGGACTATGGCTACACCTTC
TRBV9	TRBJ2-3	.	.	CASSGEAASTDTQYF	TGTGCCAGCAGCGGTGAAGCGGCTAGCACAGATACGCAGTATTTT
TRBV29-1	TRBJ1-1	.	.	CSVAWANMNTEAFF	TGCAGCGTTGCTTGGGCTAACATGAACACTGAAGCTTTCTTT
TRBV7-9	TRBJ2-5	TRBD1	medium-sized	CASSLALGTVGSTQYF	TGTGCCAGCAGCTTAGCATTAGGGACAGTGGGTTCGACCCAGTACTTC
TRBV6-1	TRBJ1-2	.	.	CASRTAPEGGYTF	TGTGCCAGTAGGACGGCTCCGGAGGGTGGCTACACCTTC
TRBV5-1	TRBJ2-5	TRBD2	.	CASRLREGSGEQYF	TGCGCCAGCAGATTGCGGGAGGGCTCGGGGGAGCAGTACTTC
TRBV11-3	TRBJ2-1	.	.	CASSPTHDSYNEQFF	TGTGCCAGCAGTCCTACCCATGACTCCTACAATGAGCAGTTCTTC
TRBV9	TRBJ1-2	.	.	CASSVGSRGYTF	TGTGCCAGCAGCGTAGGGAGTCGCGGCTACACCTTC
TRBV19	TRBJ2-2	.	.	CASTFSGIGELFF	TGTGCCAGTACCTTCTCAGGGATCGGGGAGCTGTTTTTT
TRBV6-4	TRBJ1-5	.	.	CANPPSGGGHHHNQPQHF	TGTGCCAACCCGCCATCAGGCGGGGGCCACCACCACAATCAGCCCCAGCATTTT
TRBV2	TRBJ2-7	TRBD1	.	CASSGGTAIYEQYF	TGTGCCAGCAGTGGAGGGACAGCGATTTACGAGCAGTACTTC
TRBV28	TRBJ1-1	TRBD1	.	CASSPTPDRGLMYTEAFF	TGTGCCAGCAGCCCAACCCCGGACAGGGGATTAATGTACACTGAAGCTTTCTTT
TRBV19	TRBJ1-1	.	.	CASIPGVVLAGDVTEAFF	TGTGCCAGTATCCCCGGGGTTGTATTGGCAGGGGATGTAACTGAAGCTTTCTTT
TRBV7-3	TRBJ2-5	TRBD2	.	CASSLTSGSQETQYF	TGTGCCAGCAGCTTAACCAGCGGGAGCCAAGAGACCCAGTACTTC
TRBV4-3	TRBJ2-7	TRBD1	.	CASSQDRVTGQGMYEQYF	TGCGCCAGCAGCCAAGATCGTGTGACGGGACAGGGGATGTACGAGCAGTACTTC
TRBV5-1	TRBJ2-7	.	.	CASSLKGGGIASYEQYF	TGCGCCAGCAGCTTAAAGGGGGGGGGAATTGCCTCCTACGAGCAGTACTTC
TRBV2	TRBJ2-1	TRBD1	.	CASSEPGQAAQGQFF	TGTGCCAGCAGTGAACCGGGACAGGCGGCGCAGGGGCAGTTCTTC
TRBV6-1	TRBJ2-7	TRBD2	.	CASSGNSGGADVREQYF	TGTGCCAGCAGTGGTAACAGCGGGGGGGCCGATGTCCGCGAGCAGTACTTC
TRBV7-6	TRBJ1-1	TRBD1	.	CASSLRTGVTEAFF	TGTGCCAGCAGCTTGCGGACAGGGGTAACTGAAGCTTTCTTT
TRBV2	TRBJ2-2	TRBD1	few	CASRARPGQGAGELFF	TGTGCCAGCAGAGCCAGACCGGGACAGGGGGCCGGGGAGCTGTTTTTT
TRBV27	TRBJ2-1	TRBD1	few	CASSLYRGGEQFF	TGTGCCAGCAGTTTGTACAGAGGGGGCGAGCAGTTCTTC